This T cell receptor beta chain was captured by sequencing in a study of primary melanoma T cells and metastatic recurrence. Across the whole study: These T2 to T4 primary melanomas had thickness greater than 1 mm.

The patients had surgically resected primary melanoma at risk of metastatic recurrence. CDR3 length: 14 residues. V trimming: 3 bases; J trimming: 7 bases; junction bases outside the gene matches: 2. Germline V gene lookup returns CDR1 SGHNT and CDR2 YENEEA. The repertoire was sequenced with immunoSEQ multiplex PCR; TCRdb's copy has only in-frame clones and lacks some. The repertoire holds around 3,000 clones, with approximately 78% as singletons. Whole-study results and caveats: Progression-free survival prediction reportedly improved most when T-cell fraction, rather than another histopathological variable, joined tumor thickness. Reportedly, T-cell fraction predicted progression-free survival beyond thickness, ulceration, mitoses, age.

As regards this clone: Its matching antigen is unknown.

The source material was melanoma tumor tissue. The rearrangement joins TRBV11-3 to TRBJ1-4; 10 nucleotides match TRBD1. The TCR originated in a human donor with melanoma. The DNA of the CDR3 is TGTGCCAGCAGCTTGGACAGGGGGGGTGAAAAACTGTTTTTT. The encoded protein is CASSLDRGGEKLFF.